The present entry profiles one TCR beta chain with its context. No antigen is known for it. No much larger clone exists at a distance of one base, and base qualities are not known. Germline trimming: 5 bases from V, 3 bases from J; junction bases outside gene matches: 10. Counted from cysteine to phenylalanine, this CDR3 has 17 amino acids. Only CDR3 DNA remains: 51 bases, in frame from the first base. CDR1 and CDR2 (SEHNR, FQNEAQ) derive from the germline V gene (reference sequence). Libraries were made using UMI-ligation and nested PCR. The beta constant-region primer consisted of an equimolar mixture of two oligonucleotides that together covered TRBC1 and TRBC2. Four rounds of PCR were used to amplify ligated cDNA, with nested alpha and beta constant-region primers being used together with the SP2 primer. T4 RNA ligase 1 ligated a single-stranded oligonucleotide carrying the SP2 primer and a 12-nucleotide UMI to the cDNA 3' end. Incubation of the ligation reaction was carried out at 16 degrees C for roughly 18-24 hours. PCR2 was typically performed as a SYBR Green qPCR and was stopped at a predetermined threshold so that over-amplification was prevented. Apart from the first purification, every purification step used Agencourt AMPure XP magnetic beads. Libraries were quantified by Qubit and checked on a TapeStation, with a main peak expected near 650 bp. Pooled libraries were sequenced on an Illumina MiSeq with v2 2x251 paired-end kits, typically giving roughly 0.9-2.1 million reads per sample. Libraries were pooled at around 3.8 nM per sample, and roughly 5-7.5% PhiX was added to improve cluster recognition. Concerning the study's data processing: Using tag matching that tolerated one base-pair mismatch, Decombinator assigned V and J genes to FASTQ reads that had been processed by Demultiplexor. Collapsinator used UMIs to correct both sequencing errors and frequency errors arising from PCR heterogeneity. TCRs were translated and CDR3s were extracted from the conserved cysteine to the FGXG phenylalanine by CDR3Translator, with non-productive sequences being flagged. Gini, Shannon entropy and inverse Simpson indices were calculated on repertoires subsampled to equal numbers of UMI-defined TCRs. Within the linear range, a power law was fitted to clonotype abundance distributions using maximum likelihood. On one naive CD8 sample, the pipeline and MIGEC gave similar UMI counts, unique TCR numbers and clonal distributions. The repertoires were searched for 5,500 to 7,500 CMV-associated CDR3 sequences that had been compiled from VDJdb and a published dataset. Clones were called with MiXCR by TCRdb after fastp trimmed the public reads at Q25, and only in-frame beta chains were retained. Each entry is one CDR3 protein sequence, shown with its most common DNA and genes. V and J calls and clone size were set by TCRdb, not the authors. The sample records tens of thousands of distinct CDR3 sequences, less than 20% of which are singletons. Around 3.3% of the sample is taken by the ten largest.

The data belong to a study of naive and memory T cell subsets (dated 2017 in TCRdb). About the full investigation: The study applied an open-source, UMI-based TCR alpha and beta sequencing pipeline to sorted naive and memory peripheral blood T cell subsets. The functional CMV T cell responses agreed completely with IgG serology results. RNA was DNase-treated and reverse transcribed with TCR constant-region primers, mostly using SuperScript III.

The research as a whole found: TCR abundance followed a power law whose exponent differed between naive and memory subsets but was consistent across the three individuals. A clonotype was defined as a single alpha or beta chain sequence rather than as a paired alpha/beta receptor. No ground truth was available to validate the repertoire findings for the naive and memory subsets. After error correction, only a single occurrence was seen for over 95% of naive TCR sequences, so much steeper abundance distributions were produced than in memory subsets. RNA-based TCR counts may be influenced by expression changes linked to T cell activation and differentiation. In both CD4 and CD8 cells, a rise in Gini index and a fall in Shannon and inverse Simpson diversity were observed from naive through CM, EM and EMRA.

Separate amplification of TCR alpha and beta chain libraries was performed from the second PCR step onward. CMV status of each donor was established by measuring IFNgamma production from CD4+ T cells after fresh PBMCs were stimulated overnight with CMV viral lysate. CD4 T cells were positively selected with Miltenyi beads, followed by positive selection of CD8 T cells from the CD4-negative fraction. After staining for CD3, CD4, CD8, CD45RA, CD27 and a live/dead dye, cells were sorted on a BD Aria II into four subsets based on CD45RA and CD27. For sorting, CD45RA-CD27- cells were defined as effector memory cells, while CD45RA+CD27- cells were defined as EMRA cells. Blood came from a few healthy volunteers, each fractionated into CD4 and CD8 T cells and then into four differentiation subsets. Roughly 130 ml of peripheral blood was collected from each donor, and PBMC were isolated by Ficoll-Paque PLUS density-gradient centrifugation. After sorting, cells were lysed in RLT buffer, RNA was extracted using a Qiagen RNeasy kit, and the extracted RNA was stored at -80 degrees C.

The chain is assembled from TRBV7-9 and TRBJ2-3, and 11 bases in between align with TRBD2. Specimen: effector memory CD4+ T cells from blood. The meaning of the sample's cell subset or site label: effector memory, CD45RA- CD27-. The clonotype was recovered from a human donor in good health. For the CDR3, the sequence is CASSPGGLAGPTDTQYF. Read as DNA, the sequence is TGTGCCAGCAGCCCTGGAGGACTAGCGGGCCCAACAGATACGCAGTATTTT.